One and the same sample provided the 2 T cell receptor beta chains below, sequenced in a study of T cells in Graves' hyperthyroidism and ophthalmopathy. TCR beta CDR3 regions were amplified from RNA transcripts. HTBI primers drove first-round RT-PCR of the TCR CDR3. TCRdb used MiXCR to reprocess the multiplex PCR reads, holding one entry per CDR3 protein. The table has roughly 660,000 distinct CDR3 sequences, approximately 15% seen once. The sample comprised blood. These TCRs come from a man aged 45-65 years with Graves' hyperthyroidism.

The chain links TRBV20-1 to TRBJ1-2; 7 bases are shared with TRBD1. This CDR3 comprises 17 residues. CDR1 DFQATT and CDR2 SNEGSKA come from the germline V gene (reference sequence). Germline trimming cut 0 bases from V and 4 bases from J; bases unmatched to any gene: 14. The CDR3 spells CSARDRAGQLLLYGYTF. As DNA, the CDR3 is TGCAGTGCTAGAGACCGGGCGGGACAGCTTCTCCTCTATGGCTACACCTTC.

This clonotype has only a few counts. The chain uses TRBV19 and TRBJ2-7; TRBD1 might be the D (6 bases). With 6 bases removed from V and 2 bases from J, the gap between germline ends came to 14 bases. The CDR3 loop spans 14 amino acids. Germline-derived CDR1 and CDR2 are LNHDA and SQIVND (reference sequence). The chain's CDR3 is CASRRTGQTYEQYF. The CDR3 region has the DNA TGTGCCAGTAGAAGAACGGGACAAACCTACGAGCAGTACTTC.